This record covers a single T cell receptor beta chain. The data were taken from a study of T cell changes during pregnancy in multiple sclerosis. Germline values: CDR1 SGHVS, CDR2 FNYEAQ. The CDR3 spans 15 residues. V was pared by 5 bases and J by 0 bases, with 7 bases of the junction left unmatched. Clones were sequenced by immunoSEQ multiplex PCR, and TCRdb holds only the in-frame ones, with some missing. The sample consists of some 16,000 clones, about 83% of them appearing once. This sample comprised CD8+ T cells from peripheral blood mononuclear cells, obtained in the second trimester of pregnancy. The chain recombines TRBV7-6 with TRBJ2-7; the match to TRBD2 covers 7 bases. This clonotype originated in a female donor in good health, enrolled as a control in a pregnancy study. CDR3 sequence reads: CASSGGDSSSYEQYF. The CDR3 bases are TGTGCCAGCAGCGGGGGGGACTCGTCCTCCTACGAGCAGTACTTC.